The rows below give T cell receptor beta chains drawn from one sample of a study of T-cell memory formation after mild COVID-19. TCRdb reanalysed the 5' RACE reads using MiXCR and keeps one entry per CDR3 protein. The sample has roughly 220,000 distinct CDR3 sequences, 9.5% seen once. Sequenced: PBMCs or a T cell subset sorted from them (not recorded which). These receptors all stem from a man aged 18 to 35 who had mild COVID-19 (a few samples of this study predate the infection). Cell type and time point are not known. The conserved cysteine and the conserved F or W are not part of the CDR3 here. The order of the fields is D gene, V gene, CDR3 protein. D genes are given only for firm matches.

>-|TRBV5-1
ASSLDGAVGTEAF
>-|TRBV6-5
ASSYPQGETQY
>-|TRBV19
ASISATVGTEAF
>-|TRBV27
ASSLGGARNSPLH
>-|TRBV7-9
ASSIIGGNYGYT
>-|TRBV5-1
ASSLEGEGNTIY
>-|TRBV20-1
SAPRQGSQETQY
>-|TRBV9
ASRDGSHGNTIY
>-|TRBV6-6
ASSTGPLETQY
>-|TRBV18
ASSKGGRTQY
>-|TRBV4-3
ASSQEIEGLAKNIQY
>-|TRBV7-2
ASSSFVTGPYGYT
>-|TRBV6-5
ASSYLGRPNTGELF
>-|TRBV6-2/TRBV6-3
ASRKAGGSDTQY
>-|TRBV20-1
SARSGGVYEQY
>-|TRBV7-9
ASSRLTGDEAF
>TRBD1|TRBV5-1
ASSLVDRAQPQH
>TRBD2|TRBV2
ATRLAGDNEQF
>TRBD1|TRBV25-1
ASSGSGTGRSEQY
>TRBD2|TRBV7-8
ASSLALAGGRVSEQF
>-|TRBV6-5
ASSYGETQY
>TRBD1|TRBV7-9
ASQDRASSPLH
>-|TRBV4-1
ASSQDLDGDYGNQPQH
>-|TRBV5-1
ASSLGDTDTQY
>-|TRBV12-3/TRBV12-4
ASSFEGTEAF
>-|TRBV7-2
ASSWTVNTEAF
>TRBD1|TRBV6-4
ASKMTGGAETQY
>-|TRBV6-5
ASSYSMDRNQPQH
>TRBD1|TRBV29-1
SVPRDRVSYNEQF
>TRBD2|TRBV29-1
SVLLRASGREETQY
>-|TRBV5-6
ASSPTGKADTQY
>-|TRBV4-2
ASSQGGVNQPQH
>-|TRBV20-1
SARDPGRNTIY
>-|TRBV12-3/TRBV12-4
ASTLRLLDETQY
>-|TRBV20-1
SARLWETQY
>-|TRBV7-9
ASRGVAHYEQY